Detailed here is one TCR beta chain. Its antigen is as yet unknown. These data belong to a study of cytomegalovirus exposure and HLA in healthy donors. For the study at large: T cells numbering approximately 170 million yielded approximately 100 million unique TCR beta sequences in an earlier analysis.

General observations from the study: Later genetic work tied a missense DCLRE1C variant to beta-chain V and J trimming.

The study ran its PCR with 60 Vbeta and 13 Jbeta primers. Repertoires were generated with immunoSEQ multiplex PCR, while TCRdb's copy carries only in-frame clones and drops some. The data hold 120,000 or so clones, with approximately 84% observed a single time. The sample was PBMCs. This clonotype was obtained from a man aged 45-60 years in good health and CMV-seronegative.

The chain's CDR3 is CAWRHRVIGNEQFF. The CDR3 DNA reads TGTGCCTGGAGGCACAGGGTAATCGGCAATGAGCAGTTCTTC. The chain joins TRBV30 to TRBJ2-1; D perhaps matches TRBD1 (6 bases). V was cut by 3 bases and J by 6 bases, with 15 bases left in between. The V gene's germline CDR1 is GTSNPN and CDR2 SVGIG (reference sequence). The CDR3 runs 14 residues.